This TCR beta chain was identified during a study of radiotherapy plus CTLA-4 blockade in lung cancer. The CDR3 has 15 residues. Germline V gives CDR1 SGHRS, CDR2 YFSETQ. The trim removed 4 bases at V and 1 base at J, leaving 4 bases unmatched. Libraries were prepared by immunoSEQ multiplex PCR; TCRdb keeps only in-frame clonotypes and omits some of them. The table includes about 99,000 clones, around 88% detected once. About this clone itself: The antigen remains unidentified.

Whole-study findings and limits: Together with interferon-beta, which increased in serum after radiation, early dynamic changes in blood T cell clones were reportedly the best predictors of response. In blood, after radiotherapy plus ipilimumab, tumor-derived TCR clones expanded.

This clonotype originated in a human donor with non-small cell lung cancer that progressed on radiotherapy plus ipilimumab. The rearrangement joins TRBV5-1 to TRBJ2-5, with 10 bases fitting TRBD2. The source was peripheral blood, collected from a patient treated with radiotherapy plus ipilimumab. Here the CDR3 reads CASSPGLAFQETQYF. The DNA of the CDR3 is TGCGCCAGCAGCCCGGGACTAGCGTTCCAAGAGACCCAGTACTTC.